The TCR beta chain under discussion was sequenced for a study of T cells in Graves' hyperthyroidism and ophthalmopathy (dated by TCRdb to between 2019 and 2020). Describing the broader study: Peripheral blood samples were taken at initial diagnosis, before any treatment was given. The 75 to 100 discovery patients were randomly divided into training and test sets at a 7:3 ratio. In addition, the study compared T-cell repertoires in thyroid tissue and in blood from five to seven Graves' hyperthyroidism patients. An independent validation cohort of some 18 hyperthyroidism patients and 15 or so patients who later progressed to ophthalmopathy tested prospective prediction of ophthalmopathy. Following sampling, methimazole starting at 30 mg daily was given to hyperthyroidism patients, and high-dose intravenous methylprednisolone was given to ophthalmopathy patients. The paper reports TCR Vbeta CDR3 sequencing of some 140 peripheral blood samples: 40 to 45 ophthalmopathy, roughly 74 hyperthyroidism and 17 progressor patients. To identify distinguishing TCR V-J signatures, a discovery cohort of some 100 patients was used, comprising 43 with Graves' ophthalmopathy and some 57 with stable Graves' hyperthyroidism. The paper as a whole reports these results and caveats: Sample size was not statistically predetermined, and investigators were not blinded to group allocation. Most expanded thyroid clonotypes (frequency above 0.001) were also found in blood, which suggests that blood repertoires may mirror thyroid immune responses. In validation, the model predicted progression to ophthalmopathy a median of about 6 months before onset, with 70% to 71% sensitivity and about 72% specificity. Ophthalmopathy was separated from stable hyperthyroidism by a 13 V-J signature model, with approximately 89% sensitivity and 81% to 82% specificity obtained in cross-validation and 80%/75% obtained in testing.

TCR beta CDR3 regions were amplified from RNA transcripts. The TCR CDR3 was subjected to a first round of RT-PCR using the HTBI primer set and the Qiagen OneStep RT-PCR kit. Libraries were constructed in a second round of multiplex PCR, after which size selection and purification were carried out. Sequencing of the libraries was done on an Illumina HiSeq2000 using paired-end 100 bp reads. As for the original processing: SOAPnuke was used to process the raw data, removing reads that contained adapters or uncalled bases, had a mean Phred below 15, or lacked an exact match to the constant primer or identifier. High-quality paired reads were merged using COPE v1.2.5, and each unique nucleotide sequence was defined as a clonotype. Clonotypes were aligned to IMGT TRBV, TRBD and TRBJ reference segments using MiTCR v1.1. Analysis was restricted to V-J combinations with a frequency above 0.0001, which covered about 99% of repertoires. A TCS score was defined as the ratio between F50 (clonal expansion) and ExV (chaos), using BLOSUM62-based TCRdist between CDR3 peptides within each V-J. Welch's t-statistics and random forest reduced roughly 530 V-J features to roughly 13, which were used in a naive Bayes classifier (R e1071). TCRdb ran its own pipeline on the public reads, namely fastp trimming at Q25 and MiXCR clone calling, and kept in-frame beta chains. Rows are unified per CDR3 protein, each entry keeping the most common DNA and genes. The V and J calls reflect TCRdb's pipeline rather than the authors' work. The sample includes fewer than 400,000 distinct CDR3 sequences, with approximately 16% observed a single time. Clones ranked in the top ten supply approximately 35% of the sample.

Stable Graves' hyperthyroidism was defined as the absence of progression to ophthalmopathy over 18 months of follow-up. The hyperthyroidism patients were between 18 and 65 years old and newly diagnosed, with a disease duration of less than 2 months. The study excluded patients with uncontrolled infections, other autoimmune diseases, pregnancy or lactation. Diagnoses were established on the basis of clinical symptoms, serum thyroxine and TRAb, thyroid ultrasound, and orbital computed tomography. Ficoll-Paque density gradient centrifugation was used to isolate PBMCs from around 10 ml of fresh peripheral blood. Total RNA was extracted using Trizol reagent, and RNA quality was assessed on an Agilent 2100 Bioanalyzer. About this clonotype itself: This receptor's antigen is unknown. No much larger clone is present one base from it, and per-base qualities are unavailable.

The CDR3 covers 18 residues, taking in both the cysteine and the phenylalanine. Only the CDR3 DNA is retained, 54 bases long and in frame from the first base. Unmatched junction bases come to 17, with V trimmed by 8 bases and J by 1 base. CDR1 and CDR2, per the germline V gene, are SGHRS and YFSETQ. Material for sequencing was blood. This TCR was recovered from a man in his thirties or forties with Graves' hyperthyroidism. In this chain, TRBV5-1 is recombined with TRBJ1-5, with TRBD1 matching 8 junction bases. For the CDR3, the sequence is CARTPRGRLLNSNQPQHF. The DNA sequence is TGCGCCAGAACCCCCAGGGGGCGTCTCCTTAACAGCAATCAGCCCCAGCATTTT. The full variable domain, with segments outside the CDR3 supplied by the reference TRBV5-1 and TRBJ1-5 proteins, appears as KAGVTQTPRYLIKTRGQQVTLSCSPISGHRSVSWYQQTPGQGLQFLFEYFSETQRNKGNFPGRFSGRQFSNSRSEMNVSTLELGDSALYLCARTPRGRLLNSNQPQHFGDGTRLSIL.